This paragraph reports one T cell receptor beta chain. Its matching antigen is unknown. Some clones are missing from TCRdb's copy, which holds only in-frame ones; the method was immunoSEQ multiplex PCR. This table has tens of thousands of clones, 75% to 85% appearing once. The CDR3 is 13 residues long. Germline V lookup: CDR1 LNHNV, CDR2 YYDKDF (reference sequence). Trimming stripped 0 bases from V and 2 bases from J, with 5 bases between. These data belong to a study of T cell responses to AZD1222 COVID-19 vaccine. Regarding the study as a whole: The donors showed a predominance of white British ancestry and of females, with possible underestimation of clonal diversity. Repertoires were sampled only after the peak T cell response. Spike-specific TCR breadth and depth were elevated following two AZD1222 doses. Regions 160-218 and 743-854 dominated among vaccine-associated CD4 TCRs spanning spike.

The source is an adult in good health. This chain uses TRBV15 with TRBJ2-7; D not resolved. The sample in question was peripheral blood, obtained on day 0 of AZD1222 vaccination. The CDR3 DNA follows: TGTGCCACCAGCAGAGACTCTCCCTACGAGCAGTACTTC. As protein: CATSRDSPYEQYF.